This TCR beta chain originates from a study of cytomegalovirus exposure and HLA in healthy donors. Study-wide context: Out of 180 million or so T cells, an earlier analysis found around 120 million unique TCR beta sequences in total.

The CDR3 sequence is 15 residues long. Overall study results and limits: About 87% or about 30% of the time was how often most TCR beta V segments were productive, according to an earlier analysis. A later analysis reportedly identified an Asian-associated ancestry cluster as carrying fewer N-insertions than the approximately 730-donor mean. A later analysis showed that HLA-associated TCR beta chains had undergone more clonal expansion than equally common others.

PCR primers comprised 60 Vbeta and 13 Jbeta primers. Assay: immunoSEQ multiplex PCR; the TCRdb copy retains only in-frame clones and omits some. The sample holds 97,000 or so clones, approximately 87% seen once. Worth noting for this clone: Its antigen is undetermined.

The chain is built from TRBV12-2 and TRBJ2-7; the D call in the table, TRBD2, was not verified against the DNA. TRBV12-2 is a documented pseudogene. The sequence was obtained from a middle-aged man in good health and CMV-seronegative. The specimen sequenced was PBMCs. The CDR3 DNA sequence: TGTGCAAGTCGCTTAAGAGGCGGGGGTTCCTACGAGCAGTACTTC. Translating gives CASRLRGGGSYEQYF.